This T cell receptor beta chain was recorded in a study of blood T cell repertoires in COVID-19. Study-level background: The samples span acute and convalescent COVID-19 from the United States, Italy and Spain. PBMCs, B-cell-depleted T cells, or T cells provided the cDNA or gDNA that made up the material.

The V and J ends lost 3 bases and 2 bases respectively, with 10 bases between them. Germline CDR1 and CDR2: SNHLY and FYNNEI. The CDR3 has 15 residues. Adults between about 18 and 95 years of age took part from 24 US areas. Authors' analysis steps: Amplification of reference gene primers provided the estimated nucleated cell counts. Clones were sequenced by immunoSEQ multiplex PCR, and TCRdb holds only the in-frame ones, with some missing. The V and J calls and the clone size are those of that table, but D and trimming were determined from the DNA. The table records some 250,000 clones, about nine tenths of them present only once.

V usage is TRBV2 and J usage is TRBJ1-4; TRBD1 is a possible D gene (6 bases). This receptor was taken from a human donor in a cohort exposed to, infected with or recovered from COVID-19 (not recorded which). The donor label of this sample is uncertain. The sequenced material came from PBMCs or T cells enriched from blood (not recorded which). The CDR3 here is CASSDRGSTNEKLFF. For the CDR3, the DNA is TGTGCCAGCAGTGACAGGGGAAGCACTAATGAAAAACTGTTTTTT.